The rows below give T cell receptor beta chains drawn from one sample of a study of blood T cell repertoires in COVID-19. Using immunoSEQ multiplex PCR, the repertoire was profiled, and TCRdb retains in-frame clones only, with some absent. The sample holds hundreds of thousands of clones, 88% seen once. Sequencing used PBMCs or T cells enriched from blood (not recorded which). The receptors come from a woman in her thirties who had recovered from COVID-19. CDR3s include the opening cysteine and the closing phenylalanine or tryptophan. A D gene is named only where the DNA matches it firmly. Clone size, where shown, is once, few, many, or a class for clones that have expanded.

j_call,d_call,clone_size,v_call,cdr3_nt,cdr3_aa
TRBJ1-4,.,.,TRBV5-5,TGTGCCAGCAGCTTGGGTCTGGGCACTAATGAAAAACTGTTTTTT,CASSLGLGTNEKLFF
TRBJ1-2,.,.,TRBV5-6,TGTGCCAGCTCGGCAGGGAATCGACCTGGCTACACCTTC,CASSAGNRPGYTF
TRBJ1-2,.,few,TRBV19,TGTGCCAGTAGTATAGTCGGAGGGAGAGGTAATGGCTACACCTTC,CASSIVGGRGNGYTF
TRBJ2-3,TRBD2,.,TRBV5-1,TGCGCCAGCAGCTTGTATACTAGCGGAAAATACGATACGCAGTATTTT,CASSLYTSGKYDTQYF
TRBJ2-7,.,once,TRBV19,TGTGCCAGTAGTGACAGCCCCTACGAGCAGTACTTC,CASSDSPYEQYF
TRBJ2-7,TRBD2,.,TRBV11-1,TGTGCCAGCAGCTTTACGGCTAGCGGCTACGAGCAGTACTTC,CASSFTASGYEQYF
TRBJ1-2,TRBD1,once,TRBV27,TGTGCCAGTAGGACAGGGACTAACTATGGCTACACCTTC,CASRTGTNYGYTF
TRBJ2-2,.,.,TRBV25-1,TGTGCCAGCAGGGCCCCGGGAACCCTGAACACCGGGGAGCTGTTTTTT,CASRAPGTLNTGELFF
TRBJ2-7,TRBD2,.,TRBV20-1,TGCAGTGCTAGTACTAGCGGACATTCCTACGAGCAGTACTTC,CSASTSGHSYEQYF
TRBJ2-3,TRBD2,.,TRBV11-2,TGTGCCAGCAGCTTACTGCGGGAGGGCGGATTTGGCACAGATACGCAGTATTTT,CASSLLREGGFGTDTQYF
TRBJ1-6,TRBD1,.,TRBV3-1/TRBV3-2,TGTGCCAGCAGCCAAGGGACAGGGGAATACTCACCCCTCCACTTT,CASSQGTGEYSPLHF
TRBJ1-2,.,.,TRBV10-2,TGCGCCGCTGGGGGCGGAGTCAACTATGGCTACACCTTC,CAAGGGVNYGYTF
TRBJ1-1,.,.,TRBV11-3,TGTGCCAGCAGCTCCCAGGGGAATTTGAACACTGAAGCTTTCTTT,CASSSQGNLNTEAFF
TRBJ2-2,.,.,TRBV19,TGTGCCAGTAGTGATATATCGAGGGGGTCCGGGGAGCTGTTTTTT,CASSDISRGSGELFF
TRBJ1-2,.,.,TRBV9,TGTGCCAGCAGCGACCGGGAGTCGGACTTC,CASSDRESDF
TRBJ1-3,TRBD1,.,TRBV19,TGTGCCAGTTCTCAGGGGGCGGCGGGAAACACCATATATTTT,CASSQGAAGNTIYF
TRBJ1-5,TRBD1,.,TRBV27,TGTGCCAGCAGTTCAGGGGGCGGCTGGAGCAATCAGCCCCAGCATTTT,CASSSGGGWSNQPQHF
TRBJ1-1,.,.,TRBV6-2/TRBV6-3,TGTGCCAGCAGTAAGGTATTGGGGACAAATAAGAACACTGAAGCTTTCTTT,CASSKVLGTNKNTEAFF
TRBJ1-2,TRBD1,.,TRBV10-3,TGTGCCATCAGTGAGTCGGGCGGGACAGGCAATGGCTACACCTTC,CAISESGGTGNGYTF
TRBJ2-1,TRBD2,.,TRBV14,TGTGCCAGCAGCCGGGGGACTAGCGGGAGGGATGAGCAGTTCTTC,CASSRGTSGRDEQFF
TRBJ2-3,TRBD1,.,TRBV5-1,TGCGCCAGCAGCATATGGACAGGGGGCTGGACAGATACGCAGTATTTT,CASSIWTGGWTDTQYF
TRBJ2-1,TRBD2,.,TRBV29-1,TGCAGCGTTGAAGAGGCCGGGACAACCTGGACTAGCGGATACAATGAGCAGTTCTTC,CSVEEAGTTWTSGYNEQFF
TRBJ1-1,.,.,TRBV30,TGTGCCTGGAGTGTAAGGATAGTGATGGGTGACGGGGCTGAAGCTTTCTTT,CAWSVRIVMGDGAEAFF
TRBJ1-3,.,.,TRBV6-1,TGTGCCAGCAGTGAATCAGGCTCTGGAAACACCATATATTTT,CASSESGSGNTIYF
TRBJ2-1,TRBD2,few,TRBV9,TGTGCCAGCAGCGTAGAAGCGGGGGCTGAGCAGTTCTTC,CASSVEAGAEQFF
TRBJ2-7,TRBD1,.,TRBV27,TGTGCCAGCAGTCTCGGGACAGGCTCCTACGAGCAGTACTTC,CASSLGTGSYEQYF
TRBJ1-1,TRBD1,.,TRBV9,TGTGCCAGCAGCGACTGGACAGGGCGGAACACTGAAGCTTTCTTT,CASSDWTGRNTEAFF
TRBJ1-2,.,few,TRBV4-3,TGCGCCAGCAGCCAAGATCTGGACAGTTCTAACTATGGCTACACCTTC,CASSQDLDSSNYGYTF
TRBJ1-2,TRBD1,.,TRBV9,TGTGCCAGCAGCTCACAGGGGGTCCTCTATGGCTACACCTTC,CASSSQGVLYGYTF
TRBJ1-1,.,.,TRBV19,TGTGCCAGTAGTATAGCCTACAGGGATAAGCGGAACACTGAAGCTTTCTTT,CASSIAYRDKRNTEAFF
TRBJ2-1,.,.,TRBV18,TGTGCCAGCTCACACACCCCCAATGAGCAGTTCTTC,CASSHTPNEQFF
TRBJ1-5,TRBD1,.,TRBV27,TGTGCCAGCAGCCCAGGAGGGTTGACAGGGAGCCAGCCCCAGCATTTT,CASSPGGLTGSQPQHF
TRBJ2-3,.,.,TRBV7-9,TGTGCCAGCGACAGAGCACCCACCTCAGATACGCAGTATTTT,CASDRAPTSDTQYF
TRBJ2-1,TRBD2,.,TRBV10-3,TGTGCCATCAGTGACGGCGGGGGGGCCCATCGGGCCAATGAGCAGTTCTTC,CAISDGGGAHRANEQFF
TRBJ2-5,TRBD1,once,TRBV7-8,TGTGCCAGCAGCTCAGACAGGGTAGAGACCCAGTACTTC,CASSSDRVETQYF
TRBJ1-2,.,few,TRBV27,TGTGCCAGCAGCGGGGGGGGCGGGCGCTACACCTTC,CASSGGGGRYTF
TRBJ2-7,.,.,TRBV6-1,TGTGCCAGCAGTGAAAATCAGAACTCCTACGAGCAGTACTTC,CASSENQNSYEQYF
TRBJ1-6,TRBD1,.,TRBV2,TGTGCCAGCTTCCCAGGGGGCGCTTCACCCCTCCACTTT,CASFPGGASPLHF
TRBJ2-2,TRBD2,.,TRBV9,TGTGCCAGCAGCGCCTCACTGGGACTAGCGGGCGGGGAGCTGTTTTTT,CASSASLGLAGGELFF
TRBJ2-3,.,.,TRBV12-5,TGTGCTAGTGGTCCCATGCTCAGGAGGGGAAGGGGAACAGATACGCAGTATTTT,CASGPMLRRGRGTDTQYF
TRBJ1-2,.,few,TRBV7-8,TGTGCCAGCAGCTTAGATCCTACGGATGGCTACACCTTC,CASSLDPTDGYTF
TRBJ2-2,TRBD2,.,TRBV27,TGTGCCAGCTTAAATCGGCCCCGCGGGGAGGGTTTTCGGACCGGGGAGCTGTTTTTT,CASLNRPRGEGFRTGELFF
TRBJ1-1,.,.,TRBV5-1,TGCGCCAGCAGCCCGGTCGGGGGGGAGACTGAAGCTTTCTTT,CASSPVGGETEAFF
TRBJ2-7,TRBD2,.,TRBV13,TGTGCCAGCAGCTTCGGGAGGACTTCCTACGAGCAGTACTTC,CASSFGRTSYEQYF
TRBJ2-1,.,.,TRBV3-1/TRBV3-2,TGTGCCAGCAGCCTCACGGGGTCGGGGTACAATGAGCAGTTCTTC,CASSLTGSGYNEQFF
TRBJ1-2,.,.,TRBV7-2,TGTGCCAGCAGCTTAGCGCGTCAGGGGCGACTTTATGGCTACACCTTC,CASSLARQGRLYGYTF
TRBJ1-1,TRBD1,.,TRBV2,TGTGCCAGCGGTCACAGGGGCGAGAACACTGAAGCTTTCTTT,CASGHRGENTEAFF
TRBJ2-7,TRBD2,.,TRBV11-2,TGTGCCAGCAGCTGGACTAGCGGGAGTATCAACTACGAGCAGTACTTC,CASSWTSGSINYEQYF
TRBJ2-1,.,.,TRBV10-1,TGCGCCAGCTACGCGGGACAGCCCTACAATGAGCAGTTCTTC,CASYAGQPYNEQFF
TRBJ1-4,.,once,TRBV5-1,TGCGCCAGCAGCCCCAAAGAGGTGGCACTCCATAATGAAAAACTGTTTTTT,CASSPKEVALHNEKLFF
TRBJ2-5,.,.,TRBV11-1,TGTGCCAGCAGCAGGAGGGCAGGTACCGTCCAAGAGACCCAGTACTTC,CASSRRAGTVQETQYF